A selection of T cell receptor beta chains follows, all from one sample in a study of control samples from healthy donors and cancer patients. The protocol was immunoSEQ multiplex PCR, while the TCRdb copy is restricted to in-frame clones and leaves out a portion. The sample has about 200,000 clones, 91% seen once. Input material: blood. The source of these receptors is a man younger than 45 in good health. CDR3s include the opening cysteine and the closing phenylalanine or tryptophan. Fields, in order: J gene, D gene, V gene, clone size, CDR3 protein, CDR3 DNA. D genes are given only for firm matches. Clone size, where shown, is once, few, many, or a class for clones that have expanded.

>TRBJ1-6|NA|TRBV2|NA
CASSEASGRSYNSPLHF
TGTGCCAGCAGTGAAGCGAGTGGCAGATCCTATAATTCACCCCTCCACTTT
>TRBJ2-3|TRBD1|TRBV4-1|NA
CASSQDLAGGEDTQYF
TGCGCCAGCAGCCAAGATCTGGCAGGGGGTGAAGATACGCAGTATTTT
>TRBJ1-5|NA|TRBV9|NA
CASSVLPGPSNQPQHF
TGTGCCAGCAGCGTATTACCGGGACCTAGCAATCAGCCCCAGCATTTT
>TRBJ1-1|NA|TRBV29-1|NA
CSVLGFSTEAFF
TGCAGCGTGCTGGGGTTTAGCACTGAAGCTTTCTTT
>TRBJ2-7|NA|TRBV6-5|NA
CAAARGREGYEQYF
TGTGCCGCAGCAAGGGGGAGGGAGGGCTACGAGCAGTACTTC
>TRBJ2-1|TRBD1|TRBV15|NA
CATSLTGGTGFNEQFF
TGTGCCACCAGCCTCACCGGTGGGACAGGGTTCAATGAGCAGTTCTTC
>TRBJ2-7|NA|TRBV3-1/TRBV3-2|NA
CASSQAYEQYF
TGTGCCAGCAGCCAGGCCTACGAGCAGTACTTC
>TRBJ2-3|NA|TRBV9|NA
CASSDSWADTQYF
TGTGCCAGCAGCGACAGTTGGGCGGATACGCAGTATTTT
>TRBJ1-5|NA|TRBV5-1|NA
CASSLVPDQPQHF
TGCGCCAGCAGCTTGGTACCTGATCAGCCCCAGCATTTT
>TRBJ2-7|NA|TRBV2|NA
CASSEEREGGGYEQYF
TGTGCCAGCAGTGAAGAACGGGAAGGAGGTGGCTACGAGCAGTACTTC
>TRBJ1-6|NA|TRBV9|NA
CASSVRDSPLHF
TGTGCCAGCAGCGTCCGGGACTCACCCCTCCACTTT
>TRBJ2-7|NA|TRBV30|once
CAWSVGGSYEQYF
TGTGCCTGGAGTGTAGGGGGGTCCTACGAGCAGTACTTC
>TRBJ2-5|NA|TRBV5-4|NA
CASSSSGKQETQYF
TGTGCCAGCAGCTCCTCGGGGAAACAAGAGACCCAGTACTTC
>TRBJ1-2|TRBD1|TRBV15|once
CATSRGDRIFYGYTF
TGTGCCACCAGCAGAGGGGACAGAATCTTCTATGGCTACACCTTC
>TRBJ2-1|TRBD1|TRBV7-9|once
CASSPRTGGNYNEQFF
TGTGCCAGCAGCCCCCGAACAGGGGGCAACTACAATGAGCAGTTCTTC
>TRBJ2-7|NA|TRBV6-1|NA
CASSSADYEQYF
TGTGCCAGCAGTTCGGCAGACTACGAGCAGTACTTC
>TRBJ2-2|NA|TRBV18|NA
CASSEGARNTGELFF
TGTGCCAGCTCGGAAGGGGCGAGGAACACCGGGGAGCTGTTTTTT
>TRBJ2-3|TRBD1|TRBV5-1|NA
CASSLLGQLSSTDTQYF
TGCGCCAGCAGTCTCTTGGGACAGCTGAGTAGCACAGATACGCAGTATTTT
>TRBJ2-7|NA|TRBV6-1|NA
CASSDPGLDEQYF
TGTGCCAGCAGTGATCCCGGGCTCGACGAGCAGTACTTC
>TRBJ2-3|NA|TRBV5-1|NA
CASSARFDTQYF
TGCGCCAGCAGCGCCAGATTCGACACGCAGTATTTT
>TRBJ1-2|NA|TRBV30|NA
CAWSEQAIYGYTF
TGTGCCTGGAGTGAACAGGCGATCTATGGCTACACCTTC
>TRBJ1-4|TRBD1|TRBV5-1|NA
CASSLGTGGDEKLFF
TGCGCCAGCAGCTTGGGGACAGGAGGGGATGAAAAACTGTTTTTT
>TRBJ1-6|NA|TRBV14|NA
CASSQGSGKAYNSPLHF
TGTGCCAGCAGCCAAGGGTCAGGGAAGGCCTATAATTCACCCCTCCACTTT
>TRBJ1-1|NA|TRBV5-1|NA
CASSLAVYAEAFF
TGCGCCAGCAGCCTAGCGGTGTATGCTGAAGCTTTCTTT
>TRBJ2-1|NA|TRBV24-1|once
CATSGVSGSAGYNEQFF
TGTGCCACCAGTGGGGTCTCAGGGAGCGCAGGTTACAATGAGCAGTTCTTC
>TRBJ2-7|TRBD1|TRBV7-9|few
CASSGRDRTYEQYF
TGTGCCAGCAGCGGCCGGGACAGGACCTACGAGCAGTACTTC
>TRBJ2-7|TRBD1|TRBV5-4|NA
CASRRSGTGADEQYF
TGTGCCAGCAGACGATCCGGGACAGGGGCCGACGAGCAGTACTTC
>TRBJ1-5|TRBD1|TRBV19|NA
CASSGTGDQPQHF
TGTGCCAGCTCCGGGACAGGCGATCAGCCCCAGCATTTT
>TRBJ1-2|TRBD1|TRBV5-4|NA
CASSFGGTGGPRNYGYTF
TGTGCCAGCAGCTTCGGCGGGACAGGGGGCCCCCGTAACTATGGCTACACCTTC
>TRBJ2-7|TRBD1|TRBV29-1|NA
CSVRTGTGSTYEQYF
TGCAGCGTCCGAACCGGGACAGGGAGCACCTACGAGCAGTACTTC
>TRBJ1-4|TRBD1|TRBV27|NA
CASSSSYSSTGPSEKLFF
TGTGCCAGCAGTTCCTCCTACTCTTCGACAGGGCCCAGTGAAAAACTGTTTTTT
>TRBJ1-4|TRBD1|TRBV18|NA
CASSPLSLTWGQRTSNEKLFF
TGTGCCAGCTCACCGCTTAGTTTAACCTGGGGACAGCGGACCTCTAATGAAAAACTGTTTTTT
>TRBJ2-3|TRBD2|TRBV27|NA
CASSSGADPTPAGSGTDTQYF
TGTGCCAGCAGTTCCGGGGCCGACCCCACTCCAGCGGGGTCCGGCACAGATACGCAGTATTTT
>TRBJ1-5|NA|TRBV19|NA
CASSSPVEVGDQPQHF
TGTGCCAGTAGTTCCCCAGTCGAGGTTGGGGATCAGCCCCAGCATTTT
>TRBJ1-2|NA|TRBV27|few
CASSQGFGGYTF
TGTGCCAGCAGCCAAGGGTTCGGTGGCTACACCTTC
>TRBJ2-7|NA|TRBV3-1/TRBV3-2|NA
CASSPEYSYEQYF
TGTGCCAGCAGCCCCGAGTACTCCTACGAGCAGTACTTC
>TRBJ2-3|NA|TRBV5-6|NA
CASSLVDGTDTQYF
TGTGCCAGCAGCTTGGTGGACGGCACAGATACGCAGTATTTT
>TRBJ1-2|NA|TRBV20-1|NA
CSASGGQGYTF
TGCAGTGCTAGTGGGGGGCAAGGCTACACCTTC
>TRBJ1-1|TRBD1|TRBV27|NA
CASRRTGMNTEAFF
TGTGCCAGCAGACGGACAGGGATGAACACTGAAGCTTTCTTT
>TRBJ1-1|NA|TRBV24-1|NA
CATSDRNTEAFF
TGTGCCACCAGTGATCGGAACACTGAAGCTTTCTTT
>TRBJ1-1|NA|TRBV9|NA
CASSALQRNTEAFF
TGTGCCAGCAGCGCCCTACAGCGTAACACTGAAGCTTTCTTT
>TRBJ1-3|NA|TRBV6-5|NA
CASRSGGSGNTIYF
TGTGCCAGCAGGTCCGGGGGTTCTGGAAACACCATATATTTT
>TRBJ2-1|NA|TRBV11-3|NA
CASSLAGNYNEQFF
TGTGCCAGCAGCTTAGCGGGGAATTACAATGAGCAGTTCTTC
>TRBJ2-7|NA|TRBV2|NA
CASSGTGGRLEQYF
TGTGCCAGCAGTGGAACTGGGGGGAGATTGGAGCAGTACTTC
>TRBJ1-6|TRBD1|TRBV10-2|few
CASSRERGHSPLHF
TGCGCCAGCAGTAGGGAGAGGGGGCATTCACCCCTCCACTTT
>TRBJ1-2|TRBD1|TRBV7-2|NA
CASSLDRGQYGYTF
TGTGCCAGCAGCTTGGACAGGGGGCAGTATGGCTACACCTTC
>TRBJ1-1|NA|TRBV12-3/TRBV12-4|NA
CASNTKGSGAFF
TGTGCCAGCAACACGAAGGGATCCGGAGCTTTCTTT
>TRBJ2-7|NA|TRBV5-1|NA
CASSLAQNNEQYF
TGCGCCAGCAGCTTGGCACAGAACAACGAGCAGTACTTC
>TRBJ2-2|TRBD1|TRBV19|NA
CASSMAGGIVGELFF
TGTGCCAGTAGTATGGCAGGGGGTATCGTCGGGGAGCTGTTTTTT